This note documents a single T cell receptor beta chain sequence. These data are taken from a study of shared clonotypes between healthy human individuals. There are 16 residues in the CDR3. The V end lost 2 bases, the J end lost 0 bases, and 13 bases lay between the germline ends. The V gene's germline CDR1 is MNHNY and CDR2 SVGAGI (reference sequence). Measured with immunoSEQ multiplex PCR; TCRdb has only the in-frame clones, and not every one. The sample contains about 730,000 clones, over 60% of which appear only once. The rearrangement uses TRBV6-6 and TRBJ1-2, with no clear D. The TCR was taken from a woman aged 25 to 39 in good health. Sample: memory CD4+ T cells sorted from blood. Subset defined: CD45RA-negative fraction. CDR3 amino acids: CASSYTYRDANYGYTF. The DNA for the CDR3 is TGTGCCAGCAGTTACACATACAGAGATGCTAACTATGGCTACACCTTC.